Below, 31 T cell receptor beta chains from the same sample are listed, as sequenced in a study of control samples from healthy donors and cancer patients. Assay used: immunoSEQ multiplex PCR; TCRdb lists only in-frame clones, some missing. Its listing shows around 190,000 clones. Sample: blood. The receptors originated from a woman in her twenties or thirties in good health.

The V and J genes are TRBV19 and TRBJ1-1; 11 bases match TRBD1. CDR1 and CDR2 (germline): LNHDA, SQIVND (reference sequence). CDR3 length equals 15 residues. Trimming at V came to 5 bases and at J to 11 bases, leaving 13 bases not matched to a gene. The CDR3 coding sequence is TGTGCCAGTAGTGCGTTCGGGACAGGGGGAATTGTGGCTTTCTTT. Protein: CASSAFGTGGIVAFF.

This sequence joins TRBV5-4 and TRBJ1-3, with TRBD1 matching 10 bases. Trimming removed 3 bases from V and 0 bases from J; junction bases left unmatched: 12. The CDR3 runs to 19 residues. Germline lookup yields CDR1 SGHNT and CDR2 YYREEE (reference sequence). The CDR3 bases are TGTGCCAGCAGCTCCGGGACCCTGGGACAGGGGAGCTCTGGAAACACCATATATTTT. This translates into CASSSGTLGQGSSGNTIYF. Drawing the rest from reference TRBV5-4 and TRBJ1-3, the complete variable domain is ETGVTQSPTHLIKTRGQQVTLRCSSQSGHNTVSWYQQALGQGPQFIFQYYREEENGRGNFPPRFSGLQFPNYSSELNVNALELDDSALYLCASSSGTLGQGSSGNTIYFGEGSWLTVV.

The chain employs TRBV7-9 and TRBJ2-3; D is undetermined. This CDR3 is 13 amino acids long. Germline CDR1 and CDR2: SEHNR and FQNEAQ (reference sequence). Trimming removed 3 bases from V and 3 bases from J, with 7 bases in between. The CDR3 sequence: CASSFSQTDTQYF. CDR3 nucleotide sequence: TGTGCCAGCAGCTTTTCCCAGACAGATACGCAGTATTTT.

The chain uses TRBV2 and TRBJ1-4, with D perhaps matching TRBD1 (6 bases). The V and J ends lost 4 bases and 8 bases respectively, with 14 bases between them. From germline, CDR1 is SNHLY and CDR2 FYNNEI. The CDR3 covers 14 residues. CDR3 bases: TGTGCCAGCAGTGGAGGGGACACAGGAGAAAAACTGTTTTTT. Translating it yields CASSGGDTGEKLFF.

The V gene is TRBV18, the J gene TRBJ2-1; TRBD2 matches at 10 bases. The CDR3 totals 14 residues. With 6 bases clipped from V and 7 bases from J, the junction kept 6 bases outside the gene matches. Germline V gene sequence: CDR1 KGHSH, CDR2 LQKENI. The CDR3 bases are TGTGCCAGCTCTTGGCTAGCGGGGGAAAATGAGCAGTTCTTC. Encoded protein: CASSWLAGENEQFF.

This sequence joins TRBV10-3 and TRBJ1-3; D uncertain. Germline CDR1 ENHRY, CDR2 SYGVKD. With 3 bases removed from V and 3 bases from J, the gap between germline ends came to 0 bases. CDR3 length: 11 residues. The CDR3 nucleotides read TGTGCCATCAGTGATGGAAACACCATATATTTT. Translation gives CAISDGNTIYF.

The V call is TRBV5-1, the J call TRBJ1-4; a weak D match, TRBD1 (5 bases). Trimming left V 0 bases short and J 7 bases short, with 10 bases between. This CDR3 is built from 14 residues. Germline loops: CDR1 SGHRS, CDR2 YFSETQ. Here the CDR3 reads CASSLAGEVEKLFF. CDR3 bases: TGCGCCAGCAGCTTGGCGGGGGAGGTTGAAAAACTGTTTTTT.

This chain links TRBV21-1 with TRBJ1-1; TRBD1, as called in the table, went unchecked against the DNA. TRBV21-1 constitutes a pseudogene. The CDR3 runs to 15 residues. The CDR3 is CASRRSPTGRTEAFF. For the CDR3, the DNA is TGTGCCAGCAGACGATCCCCGACAGGGAGGACTGAAGCTTTCTTT.

V usage is TRBV2 and J usage is TRBJ1-1, with TRBD1 matching over 7 bases. Per germline, CDR1 SNHLY and CDR2 FYNNEI. The trim removed 2 bases at V and 1 base at J, leaving 4 bases unmatched. This CDR3 region has 15 residues. This CDR3 is CASSELGTANTEAFF. In DNA form, the CDR3 reads TGTGCCAGCAGTGAATTGGGGACAGCGAACACTGAAGCTTTCTTT.

The chain has TRBV21-1 and TRBJ1-4; the DNA was not used to check the table's D call, TRBD1. TRBV21-1 represents a pseudogene. This CDR3 has 16 amino acids. The DNA of the CDR3 is TGTGCCAGCAGCAAACGTGGGACAGGGAACGACGAAAAACTGTTTTTT. Translation gives CASSKRGTGNDEKLFF.

The gene calls are TRBV7-9 and TRBJ1-1; 10 positions agree with TRBD1. The CDR3 contains 15 residues. Germline V CDR1 and CDR2: SEHNR, FQNEAQ (reference sequence). Germline trimming cut 5 bases from V and 10 bases from J; bases unmatched to any gene: 13. The CDR3 sequence is CASSGTDRGAIAAFF. The CDR3 nucleotides are TGTGCCAGCAGCGGGACGGACAGGGGGGCGATCGCAGCTTTCTTT.

The V and J genes are TRBV24-1 and TRBJ1-2, with D perhaps matching TRBD1 (6 bases). Trimming shortened V by 12 bases and J by 8 bases, and 18 bases separated the two germline ends. CDR1 and CDR2 (germline): KGHDR, SFDVKD. The CDR3 loop spans 12 amino acids. Written as DNA, the CDR3 is TGTGCCTCTCCCCCAGGGGCGAGAGGCTACACCTTC. Amino acids: CASPPGARGYTF.

V and J are TRBV6-1 and TRBJ1-1, with 7 bases lining up with TRBD1. The germline CDR1 and CDR2 sequences are MNHNS and SASEGT. After removal of 2 bases from V and 1 base from J, the junction contained 4 bases not matched to a gene. The CDR3 is 15 amino acids. In DNA, the CDR3 is TGTGCCAGCAGTGAACTCGGGACAGAGAACACTGAAGCTTTCTTT. It translates to CASSELGTENTEAFF.

The chain combines TRBV28 with TRBJ1-1; D not certain. The V end was cut by 7 bases, the J end by 2 bases, with 8 bases between. CDR1 MDHEN and CDR2 SYDVKM come from the germline V gene. The CDR3 extends over 12 amino acids. This CDR3 is CASIIPNTEAFF. The CDR3 nucleotides read TGTGCCAGCATTATTCCCAACACTGAAGCTTTCTTT.

V and J are TRBV7-2 and TRBJ1-3; TRBD1 might be the D (5 bases). This CDR3 is 15 amino acids long. Trimming removed 0 bases from V and 2 bases from J, with 8 bases in between. Germline V gene lookup returns CDR1 SGHTA and CDR2 FQGNSA. CDR3 DNA: TGTGCCAGCAGCTTAGCCAGGGTCACTGGAAACACCATATATTTT. Protein sequence: CASSLARVTGNTIYF. The variable domain in full, with the rest retrieved from reference TRBV7-2 and TRBJ1-3, is GAGVSQSPSNKVTEKGKDVELRCDPISGHTALYWYRQSLGQGLEFLIYFQGNSAPDKSGLPSDRFSAERTGGSVSTLTIQRTQQEDSAVYLCASSLARVTGNTIYFGEGSWLTVV.

The chain joins TRBV6-5 to TRBJ1-2; perhaps TRBD1 as D (5 bases). CDR3 length: 13 residues. V was clipped by 5 bases and J by 3 bases, with 10 bases between them. The V gene's germline CDR1 is MNHEY and CDR2 SVGAGI. CDR3 DNA sequence: TGTGCCAGCAGTACCAGGGTGGACTATGGCTACACCTTC. Translated, it gives CASSTRVDYGYTF.

The gene calls are TRBV7-8 and TRBJ1-2; TRBD1 agrees at 9 bases. Per the germline V gene, CDR1 is SGHVS and CDR2 is FQNEAQ. CDR3 size: 16 residues. J lost 8 bases, V lost 5 bases, and 15 bases had no gene match. This CDR3 reads CASSHYRGPLDSGYTF. For the CDR3, the DNA is TGTGCCAGCAGCCACTACAGGGGGCCTCTTGATTCGGGCTACACCTTC.

This chain connects TRBV30 to TRBJ1-5; the D gene is possibly TRBD1 (6 bases). The germline gives CDR1 GTSNPN, CDR2 SVGIG (reference sequence). The CDR3 has 14 amino acids. Trimming stripped 2 bases from V and 4 bases from J, with 12 bases between. The chain's CDR3 is CAWSKWTDNQPQHF. In DNA form, the CDR3 reads TGTGCCTGGAGTAAATGGACAGATAATCAGCCCCAGCATTTT.

This chain connects TRBV7-9 to TRBJ2-6; D remains unclear. V was trimmed by 2 bases and J by 4 bases, leaving 9 bases between them. Per germline, CDR1 SEHNR and CDR2 FQNEAQ (reference sequence). The length of the CDR3 is 15 residues. The CDR3 spells CASSLSGLGANVLTF. CDR3 in DNA: TGTGCCAGCAGCTTATCAGGATTGGGGGCCAACGTCCTGACTTTC.

V gene TRBV24-1 combines with J gene TRBJ2-5; 8 bases map to TRBD1. Germline assignment: CDR1 KGHDR and CDR2 SFDVKD. Germline trimming cut 4 bases from V and 1 base from J; bases unmatched to any gene: 4. The CDR3 length is 15 residues. CDR3 in amino acids: CATSEPGQAQETQYF. The CDR3 DNA reads as TGTGCCACCAGTGAGCCGGGACAGGCCCAAGAGACCCAGTACTTC.

The chain combines TRBV18 with TRBJ1-2; 7 bases match TRBD1. V lost 3 bases, J lost 4 bases, and 8 bases stayed unmatched. The CDR3 covers 15 residues. Germline CDR1 is KGHSH and CDR2 is LQKENI. CDR3 DNA sequence: TGTGCCAGCTCACCGACGGCAGGGGGGGGCTATGGCTACACCTTC. Translation gives CASSPTAGGGYGYTF.

V is TRBV6-2 or TRBV6-3 and J is TRBJ2-7; tentative D call: TRBD1 (5 bases). CDR3 length: 15 residues. Germline V CDR1 and CDR2: MNHEY, SVGEGT. V lost 5 bases and J lost 2, with 16 bases in between. DNA for the CDR3: TGTGCCAGCAGTCCAAGAAGGGGAACCCCCTACGAGCAGTACTTC. This codes for CASSPRRGTPYEQYF.

The V and J genes are TRBV25-1 and TRBJ1-2; a weak D match, TRBD1 (5 bases). Trimming shortened V by 3 bases and J by 4 bases, and 12 bases separated the two germline ends. The CDR3 consists of 14 residues. Germline V gene lookup returns CDR1 MGHDK and CDR2 SYGVNS. CDR3 in amino acids: CASSDHQGSYGYTF. Written as DNA, the CDR3 is TGTGCCAGCAGTGATCACCAGGGATCCTATGGCTACACCTTC.

The chain employs TRBV13 and TRBJ2-2, with D possibly matching TRBD2 (6 bases). V was cut by 2 bases and J by 4 bases, with 17 bases left in between. The germline V gene encodes CDR1 PRHDT and CDR2 FYEKMQ (reference sequence). The CDR3 has 17 amino acids. Written as DNA, the CDR3 is TGTGCCAGCAGCTTACAGGAGGGGAAGTTTGGCACCGGGGAGCTGTTTTTT. Encoded protein: CASSLQEGKFGTGELFF.

This chain connects TRBV9 to TRBJ2-7, with D perhaps being TRBD1 or TRBD2 (7 bases each). The V end lost 4 bases, the J end lost 1 base, and 15 bases lay between the germline ends. Germline V gives CDR1 SGDLS, CDR2 YYNGEE. The CDR3 contains 15 residues. The DNA for the CDR3 is TGTGCCAGCAGCCCAGGGGGGGATCATTCCTACGAGCAGTACTTC. The encoded protein is CASSPGGDHSYEQYF.

The CDR3 sequence is CASSYGTGGGNEKLFF. The CDR3 region has the DNA TGTGCCAGCAGTTACGGTACAGGGGGCGGGAATGAAAAACTGTTTTTT. The gene calls are TRBV11-2 and TRBJ1-4; 9 nucleotides line up with TRBD1. Per the germline V gene, CDR1 is SGHAT and CDR2 is FQNNGV. Trimming took 6 bases from V and 5 from J; bases not matched to a gene: 10. The CDR3 consists of 16 residues.

J is TRBJ1-1 and V is TRBV5-1; D gene unclear. This CDR3 spans 13 amino acids. The V end lost 2 bases, the J end lost 2 bases, and 7 bases lay between the germline ends. Germline V gene data show CDR1 as SGHRS and CDR2 as YFSETQ. In nucleotides, the CDR3 is TGCGCCAGCAGCTTAGGAATAAACACTGAAGCTTTCTTT. This encodes CASSLGINTEAFF.

The chain combines TRBV9 with TRBJ2-2, with a weak D call TRBD1 (6 bases). Germline lookup yields CDR1 SGDLS and CDR2 YYNGEE. This CDR3 contains 14 residues. The V gene lost 4 bases and the J gene lost 7 bases, with 14 bases spanning the gap. The CDR3 DNA is TGTGCCAGCAGCCCCCAGGGGACGATCGGGGAGCTGTTTTTT. Translated, it gives CASSPQGTIGELFF. Full variable domain (remainder filled in from reference TRBV9 and TRBJ2-2): DSGVTQTPKHLITATGQRVTLRCSPRSGDLSVYWYQQSLDQGLQFLIQYYNGEERAKGNILERFSAQQFPDLHSELNLSSLELGDSALYFCASSPQGTIGELFFGEGSRLTVL.

The chain has TRBV19 and TRBJ1-1; D remains ambiguous. Trimming removed 0 bases from V and 2 bases from J, with 4 bases in between. CDR3 length: 13 residues. Germline lookup yields CDR1 LNHDA and CDR2 SQIVND (reference sequence). The CDR3 loop is CASSIDGNTEAFF. The CDR3 DNA is TGTGCCAGTAGTATAGATGGAAACACTGAAGCTTTCTTT.

The V gene is TRBV19, the J gene TRBJ1-6; D is possibly TRBD1 (5 bases). Germline values: CDR1 LNHDA, CDR2 SQIVND (reference sequence). V was shortened by 3 bases and J by 7 bases, with 7 bases between the two germline ends. CDR3 length: 13 amino acids. The CDR3 sequence: CASSMGDNSPLHF. In nucleotides, the CDR3 is TGTGCCAGTAGTATGGGGGACAATTCACCCCTCCACTTT.

V gene TRBV28 combines with J gene TRBJ1-2, with TRBD1 identical over 7 bases. The CDR3 is made up of 13 amino acids. The germline gives CDR1 MDHEN, CDR2 SYDVKM. Losses at the gene ends were 2 bases for V and 8 bases for J; bases not matched to a gene: 5. CDR3 residues: CASSLDRVQGYTF. CDR3 nucleotide sequence: TGTGCCAGCAGTTTAGACAGGGTCCAGGGCTACACCTTC.